This T cell receptor beta chain comes out of a study of spatial heterogeneity in lung cancer. Background on the study: A consistent excess of beta-chain over alpha-chain sequences was detected.

TCRdb used MiXCR to reprocess the 5' RACE reads, holding one entry per CDR3 protein. The sample yields fewer than 45,000 distinct CDR3 sequences, less than 9% seen once. Study-wide points: Ubiquitous expanded tumor TCRs were observed in blood more at resection than follow-up.

As for time point: sample taken at primary tumor resection. With 3 bases removed from V and 4 bases from J, the gap between germline ends came to 10 bases. The V gene's germline CDR1 is MNHNY and CDR2 SVGAGI (reference sequence). The CDR3 runs 14 residues. This clonotype was picked up many times. Antigen specificity is unknown. The chain joins TRBV6-6 to TRBJ2-1, with D possibly TRBD1 on 5 matching bases. The sequence was obtained from a female donor with early-stage non-small cell lung cancer. The sample here was PBMCs, taken at surgery. CDR3 residues: CASSYRGTYNEQFF. For the CDR3, the DNA is TGTGCCAGCAGTTATAGGGGCACGTACAATGAGCAGTTCTTC.